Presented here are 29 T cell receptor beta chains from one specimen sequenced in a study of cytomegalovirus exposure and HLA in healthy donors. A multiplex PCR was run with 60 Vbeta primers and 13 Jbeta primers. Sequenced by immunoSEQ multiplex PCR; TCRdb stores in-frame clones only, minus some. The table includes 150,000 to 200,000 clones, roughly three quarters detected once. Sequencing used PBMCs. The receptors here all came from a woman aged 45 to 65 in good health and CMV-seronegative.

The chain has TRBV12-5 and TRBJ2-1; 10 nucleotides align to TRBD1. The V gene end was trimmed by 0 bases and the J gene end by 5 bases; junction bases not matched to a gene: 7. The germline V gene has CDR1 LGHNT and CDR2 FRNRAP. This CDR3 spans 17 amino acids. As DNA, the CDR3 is TGTGCTAGTGGTTTGGTACTAGCCGGGACAGGGGACAATGAGCAGTTCTTC. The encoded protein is CASGLVLAGTGDNEQFF.

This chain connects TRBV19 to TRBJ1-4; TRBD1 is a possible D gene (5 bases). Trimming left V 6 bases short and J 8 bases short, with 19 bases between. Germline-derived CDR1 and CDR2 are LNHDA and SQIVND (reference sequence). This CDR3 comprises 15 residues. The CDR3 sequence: CASSNFRERDEKLFF. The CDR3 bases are TGTGCCAGTAGCAATTTCCGGGAGAGGGACGAAAAACTGTTTTTT.

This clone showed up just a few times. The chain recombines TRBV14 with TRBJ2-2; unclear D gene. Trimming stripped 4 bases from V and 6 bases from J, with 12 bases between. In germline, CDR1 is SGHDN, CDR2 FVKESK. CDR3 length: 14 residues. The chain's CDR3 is CASSLHPRSGELFF. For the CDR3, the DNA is TGTGCCAGCAGCCTCCACCCCCGGTCCGGGGAGCTGTTTTTT.

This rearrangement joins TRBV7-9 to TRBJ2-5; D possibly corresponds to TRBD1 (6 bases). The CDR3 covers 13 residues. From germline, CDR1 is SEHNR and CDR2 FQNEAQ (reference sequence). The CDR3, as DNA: TGTTCCCCCCGGCCACAGGGTCAAGAGACCCAGTACTTC. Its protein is CSPRPQGQETQYF.

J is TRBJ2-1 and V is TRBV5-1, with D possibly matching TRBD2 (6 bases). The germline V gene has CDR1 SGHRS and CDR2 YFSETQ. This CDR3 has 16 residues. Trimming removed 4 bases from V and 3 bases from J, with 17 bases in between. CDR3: CASSPDPKRVYNEQFF. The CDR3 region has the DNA TGCGCCAGCAGCCCCGACCCCAAGCGGGTCTACAATGAGCAGTTCTTC.

The CDR3 nucleotides are TGTGCCAGCAGTGTGGTAGCGGGAAGCTCCTACAATGAGCAGTTCTTC. Its protein is CASSVVAGSSYNEQFF. This chain joins TRBV28 and TRBJ2-1, with 8 bases matching TRBD2. V trimming: 5 bases; J trimming: 0 bases; junction bases outside the gene matches: 6. There are 16 residues in the CDR3. Germline CDR1 reads MDHEN; CDR2 reads SYDVKM.

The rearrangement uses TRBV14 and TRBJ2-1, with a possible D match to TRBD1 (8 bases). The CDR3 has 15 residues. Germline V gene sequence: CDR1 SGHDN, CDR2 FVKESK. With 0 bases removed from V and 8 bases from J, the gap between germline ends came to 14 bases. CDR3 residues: CASSQERTGRDEQFF. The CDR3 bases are TGTGCCAGCAGCCAAGAAAGGACAGGGAGGGATGAGCAGTTCTTC.

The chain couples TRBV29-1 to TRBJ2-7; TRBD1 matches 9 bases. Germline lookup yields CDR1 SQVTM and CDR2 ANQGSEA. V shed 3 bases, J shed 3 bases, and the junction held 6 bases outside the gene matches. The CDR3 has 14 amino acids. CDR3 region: CSVDKTGGGYEQYF. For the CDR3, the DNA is TGCAGCGTTGACAAGACAGGGGGAGGCTACGAGCAGTACTTC.

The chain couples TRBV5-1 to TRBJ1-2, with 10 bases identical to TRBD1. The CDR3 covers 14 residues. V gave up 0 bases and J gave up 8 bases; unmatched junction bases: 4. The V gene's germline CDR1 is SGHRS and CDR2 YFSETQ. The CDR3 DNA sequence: TGCGCCAGCAGCTTGGCCCAGACAGGGGGCGGCTACACCTTC. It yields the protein CASSLAQTGGGYTF.

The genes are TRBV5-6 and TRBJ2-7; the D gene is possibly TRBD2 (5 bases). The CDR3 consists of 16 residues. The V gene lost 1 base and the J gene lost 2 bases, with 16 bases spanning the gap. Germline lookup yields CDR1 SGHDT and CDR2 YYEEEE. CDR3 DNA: TGTGCCAGCAGCTTGTCTCGGGGAGCTCGAACCTACGAGCAGTACTTC. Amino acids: CASSLSRGARTYEQYF.

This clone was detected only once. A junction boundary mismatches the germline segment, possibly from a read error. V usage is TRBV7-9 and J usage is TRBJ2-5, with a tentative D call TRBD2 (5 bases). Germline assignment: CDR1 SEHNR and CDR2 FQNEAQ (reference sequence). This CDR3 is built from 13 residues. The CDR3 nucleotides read TGTTCCAGCAGCTTTAGAGGGTTCGAGACCCAGTACTTC. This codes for CSSSFRGFETQYF.

CDR3 loop: CASSLASGSTDTQYF. CDR3 DNA sequence: TGCGCCAGCAGCTTGGCTAGCGGGAGCACAGATACGCAGTATTTT. The rearrangement links TRBV5-1 to TRBJ2-3, with 8 bases that match TRBD2. The CDR3 sequence is 15 residues long. The V gene end was trimmed by 0 bases and the J gene end by 0 bases; junction bases not matched to a gene: 0. The V gene's germline CDR1 is SGHRS and CDR2 YFSETQ. The full variable domain, completed using reference TRBV5-1 and TRBJ2-3, is KAGVTQTPRYLIKTRGQQVTLSCSPISGHRSVSWYQQTPGQGLQFLFEYFSETQRNKGNFPGRFSGRQFSNSRSEMNVSTLELGDSALYLCASSLASGSTDTQYFGPGTRLTVL.

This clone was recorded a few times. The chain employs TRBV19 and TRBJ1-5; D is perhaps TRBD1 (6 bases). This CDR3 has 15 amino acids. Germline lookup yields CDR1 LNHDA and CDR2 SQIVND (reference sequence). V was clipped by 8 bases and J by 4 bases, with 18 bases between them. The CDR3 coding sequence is TGTGCCAGTCAACTGGGGGGGGCGGCTAATCAGCCCCAGCATTTT. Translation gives CASQLGGAANQPQHF.

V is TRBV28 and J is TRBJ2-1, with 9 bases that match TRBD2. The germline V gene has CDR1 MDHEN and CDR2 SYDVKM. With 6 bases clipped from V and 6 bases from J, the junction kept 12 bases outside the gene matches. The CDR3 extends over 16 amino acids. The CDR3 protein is CASRTPVAGVGNEQFF. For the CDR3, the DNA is TGTGCCAGCAGGACCCCTGTAGCGGGAGTAGGCAATGAGCAGTTCTTC.

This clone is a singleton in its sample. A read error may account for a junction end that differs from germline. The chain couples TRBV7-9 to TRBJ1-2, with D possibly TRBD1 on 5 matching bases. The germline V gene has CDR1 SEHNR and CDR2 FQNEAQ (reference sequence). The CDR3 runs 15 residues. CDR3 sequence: CSSSLATQGIYGYTF. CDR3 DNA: TGTTCCAGCAGCTTAGCGACTCAGGGTATCTATGGCTACACCTTC.

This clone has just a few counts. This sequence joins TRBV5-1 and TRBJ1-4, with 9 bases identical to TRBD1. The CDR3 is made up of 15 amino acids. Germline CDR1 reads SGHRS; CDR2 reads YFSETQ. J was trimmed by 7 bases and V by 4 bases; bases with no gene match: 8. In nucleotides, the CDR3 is TGCGCCAGCAGCGCATATGGGACAGGGTTTGAAAAACTGTTTTTT. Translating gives CASSAYGTGFEKLFF.

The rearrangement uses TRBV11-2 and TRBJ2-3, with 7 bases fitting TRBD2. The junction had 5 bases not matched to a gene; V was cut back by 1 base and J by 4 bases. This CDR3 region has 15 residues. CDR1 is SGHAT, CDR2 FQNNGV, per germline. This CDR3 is CASSLVTSPPDTQYF. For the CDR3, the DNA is TGTGCCAGCAGCTTAGTGACTAGCCCACCAGATACGCAGTATTTT.

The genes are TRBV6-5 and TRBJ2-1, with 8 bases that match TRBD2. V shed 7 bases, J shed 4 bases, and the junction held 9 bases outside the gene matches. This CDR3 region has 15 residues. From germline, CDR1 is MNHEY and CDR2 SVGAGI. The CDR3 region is CASTVGGGGYNEQFF. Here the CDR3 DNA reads TGTGCCAGCACCGTGGGGGGCGGGGGGTACAATGAGCAGTTCTTC.

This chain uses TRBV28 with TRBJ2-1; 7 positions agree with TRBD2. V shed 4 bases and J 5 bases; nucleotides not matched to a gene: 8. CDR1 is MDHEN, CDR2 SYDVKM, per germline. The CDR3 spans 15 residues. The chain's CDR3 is CASSSFPSGNNEQFF. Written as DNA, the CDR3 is TGTGCCAGCAGTTCTTTTCCTAGCGGAAACAATGAGCAGTTCTTC.

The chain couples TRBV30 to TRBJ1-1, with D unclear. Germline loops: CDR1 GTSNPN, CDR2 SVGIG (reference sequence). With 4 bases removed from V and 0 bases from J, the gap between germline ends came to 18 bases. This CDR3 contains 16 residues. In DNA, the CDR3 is TGTGCCTGGACTCCCACCCGAGCTGTCATGAACACTGAAGCTTTCTTT. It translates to CAWTPTRAVMNTEAFF.

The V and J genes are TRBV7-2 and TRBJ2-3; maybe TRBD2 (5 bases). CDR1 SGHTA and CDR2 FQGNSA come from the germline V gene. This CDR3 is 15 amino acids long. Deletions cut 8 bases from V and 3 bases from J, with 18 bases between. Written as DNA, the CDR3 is TGTGCCAGCCAGCGGACCGCATTCGGGACAGATACGCAGTATTTT. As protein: CASQRTAFGTDTQYF.

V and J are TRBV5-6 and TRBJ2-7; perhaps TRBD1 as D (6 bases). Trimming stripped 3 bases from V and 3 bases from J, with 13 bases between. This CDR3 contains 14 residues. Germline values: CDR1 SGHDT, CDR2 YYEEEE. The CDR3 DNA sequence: TGTGCCAGCAGCTGGACAGTTGGTGACTACGAGCAGTACTTC. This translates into CASSWTVGDYEQYF. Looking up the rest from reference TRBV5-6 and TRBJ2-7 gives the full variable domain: DAGVTQSPTHLIKTRGQQVTLRCSPKSGHDTVSWYQQALGQGPQFIFQYYEEEERQRGNFPDRFSGHQFPNYSSELNVNALLLGDSALYLCASSWTVGDYEQYFGPGTRLTVT.

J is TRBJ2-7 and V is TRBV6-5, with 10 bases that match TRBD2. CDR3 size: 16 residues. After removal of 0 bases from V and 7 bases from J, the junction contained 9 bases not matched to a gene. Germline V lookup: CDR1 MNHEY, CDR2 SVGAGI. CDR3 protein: CASSYSGASGSREQYF. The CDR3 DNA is TGTGCCAGCAGTTACTCAGGAGCTAGCGGGAGTAGGGAGCAGTACTTC.

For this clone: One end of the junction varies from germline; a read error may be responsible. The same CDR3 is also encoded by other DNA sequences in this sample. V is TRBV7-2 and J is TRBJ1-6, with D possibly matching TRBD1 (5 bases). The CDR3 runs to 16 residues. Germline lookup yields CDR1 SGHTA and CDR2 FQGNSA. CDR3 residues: CASSLTPQGANSPLHF. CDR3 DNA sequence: TGTGCCAGCAGCTTAACGCCACAAGGGGCTAATTCCCCCCTCCACTTT.

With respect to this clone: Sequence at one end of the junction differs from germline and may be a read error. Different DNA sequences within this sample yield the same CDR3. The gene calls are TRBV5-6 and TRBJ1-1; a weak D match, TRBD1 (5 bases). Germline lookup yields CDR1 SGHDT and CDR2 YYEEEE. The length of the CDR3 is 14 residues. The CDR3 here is CASSRDRPNTEAFF. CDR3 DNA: TGTGCCAGCAGCCGAGACAGACCGAACACTGAGGCTTTCTTT.

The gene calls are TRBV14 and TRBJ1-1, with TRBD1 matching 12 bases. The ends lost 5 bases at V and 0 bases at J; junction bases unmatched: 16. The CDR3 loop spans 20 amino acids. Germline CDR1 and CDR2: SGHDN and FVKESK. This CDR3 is CASSDAPGQGASLVNTEAFF. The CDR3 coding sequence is TGTGCCAGCAGCGATGCACCGGGACAGGGGGCTTCATTGGTGAACACTGAAGCTTTCTTT.

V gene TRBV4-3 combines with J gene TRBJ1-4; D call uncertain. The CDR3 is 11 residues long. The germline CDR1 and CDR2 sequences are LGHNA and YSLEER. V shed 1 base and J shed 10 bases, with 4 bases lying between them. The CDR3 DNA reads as TGCGCCAGCAGCCAAGGTCGAAAACTGTTTTTT. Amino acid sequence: CASSQGRKLFF.

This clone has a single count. The CDR3 sequence is CASRGLAAANEQYF. CDR3 bases: TGTGCCAGCAGGGGACTAGCGGCAGCAAACGAGCAGTACTTC. The gene calls are TRBV27 and TRBJ2-7, with TRBD2 matching 11 bases. The V and J ends lost 6 bases and 5 bases, in that order; junction bases with no gene match: 6. The length of the CDR3 is 14 residues. Per the germline V gene, CDR1 is MNHEY and CDR2 is SMNVEV (reference sequence).

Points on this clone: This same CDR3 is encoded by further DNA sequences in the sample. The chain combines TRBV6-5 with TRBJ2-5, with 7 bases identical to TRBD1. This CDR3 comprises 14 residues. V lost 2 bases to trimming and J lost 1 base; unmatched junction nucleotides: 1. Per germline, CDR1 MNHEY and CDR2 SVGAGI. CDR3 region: CASSYGTAQETQYF. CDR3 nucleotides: TGTGCCAGCAGTTACGGGACAGCCCAAGAGACCCAGTACTTC.